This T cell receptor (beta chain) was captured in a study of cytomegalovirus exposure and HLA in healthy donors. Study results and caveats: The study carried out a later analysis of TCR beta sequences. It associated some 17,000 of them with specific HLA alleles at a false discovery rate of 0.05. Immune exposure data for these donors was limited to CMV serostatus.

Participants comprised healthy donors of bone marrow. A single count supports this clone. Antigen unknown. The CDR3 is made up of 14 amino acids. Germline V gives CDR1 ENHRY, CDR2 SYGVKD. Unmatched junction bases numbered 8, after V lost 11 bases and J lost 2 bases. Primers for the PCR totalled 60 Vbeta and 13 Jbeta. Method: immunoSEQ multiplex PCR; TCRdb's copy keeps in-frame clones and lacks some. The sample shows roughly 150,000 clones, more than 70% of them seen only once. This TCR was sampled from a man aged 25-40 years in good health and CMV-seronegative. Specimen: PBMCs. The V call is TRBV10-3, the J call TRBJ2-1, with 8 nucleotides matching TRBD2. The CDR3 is CAVGYSGTYNEQFF. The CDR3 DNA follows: TGTGCCGTCGGGTATAGCGGGACCTACAATGAGCAGTTCTTC.